A selection of T cell receptor beta chains follows, all from one sample in a study of blood T cell repertoires in COVID-19. TCRdb's table, derived via immunoSEQ multiplex PCR, lists solely in-frame clones and lacks some. The sample has 200,000 to 250,000 clones, roughly 84% seen once. The sequencing input was peripheral blood. Receptors originate from a man in his fifties with active or convalescent COVID-19. Both conserved end residues are trimmed from each CDR3.

>TRBV6-5|TRBJ2-1
ASMVESYNEQF
>TRBV30|TRBJ1-5
AWSVTGRGNQPQH
>TRBV7-3|TRBJ1-5
ASSPQGGQPQH
>TRBV5-5|TRBJ1-5
ASSLGPREGNQPQH
>TRBV6-2/TRBV6-3|TRBJ1-5
ASSSTVRNQPQH
>TRBV18|TRBJ2-2
ASSPLGGPNTGELF
>TRBV6-5|TRBJ1-5
ASSSGVNSNQPQH
>TRBV9|TRBJ2-1
ASSVTPGEQF
>TRBV28|TRBJ2-1
ASSKLAGGLGNEQF
>TRBV28|TRBJ1-2
ASSLGTANYGYT
>TRBV24-1|TRBJ2-1
ATSEGGLAFGEQF
>TRBV15|TRBJ1-1
ATSRGSGIGRMNTEAF
>TRBV4-1|TRBJ2-2
ASSPTAGGRASGELF
>TRBV7-3|TRBJ1-5
ASSLLGQANYSNQPQH
>TRBV19|TRBJ1-2
ASSTPTGFGYT
>TRBV4-3|TRBJ1-2
ASSQDWQGGLGGYT
>TRBV27|TRBJ1-2
ASSLTTGGYGYT
>TRBV6-5|TRBJ1-2
ASSYSIRVEGYT
>TRBV11-1|TRBJ1-3
ASSFGRGAGNTIY
>TRBV11-3|TRBJ2-1
ASSPGGTGENEQF
>TRBV29-1|TRBJ2-7
SVGRGSYEQY
>TRBV7-2|TRBJ2-3
ASSLWGQGTSDTQY
>TRBV7-2|TRBJ2-1
ASSFRAAGDLEQF
>TRBV6-2/TRBV6-3|TRBJ1-5
ASSYFQGLVQPQH
>TRBV3-1/TRBV3-2|TRBJ1-3
ASSLQGTGNTIY
>TRBV4-2|TRBJ2-4
ASSQTSTNIQY
>TRBV6-6|TRBJ1-5
ASSPDRTSNQPQH
>TRBV6-5|TRBJ1-1
ASRDEGGGRTEAF
>TRBV4-2|TRBJ1-6
ASSQEPGKVGSPLH
>TRBV28|TRBJ1-2
ASSPIPPPPGTPTYGYT
>TRBV19|TRBJ1-2
ASSGQGATRNYGYT
>TRBV6-5|TRBJ1-1
ASRDSEAF
>TRBV28|TRBJ1-2
ASSSPRGGIDGYT
>TRBV5-1|TRBJ1-1
ASRAGTGGKNTEAF
>TRBV10-3|TRBJ1-2
AIKVRGYGYT
>TRBV2|TRBJ2-3
ASSDREASTDTQY
>TRBV30|TRBJ1-5
AWSVLITTGGNQPQH
>TRBV19|TRBJ2-5
ASSNPGGQGTETQY
>TRBV5-1|TRBJ1-4
ASSWTASGEKLF
>TRBV18|TRBJ2-5
ASSPAGLGETQY
>TRBV7-2|TRBJ1-1
ASSLAGRTLTEAF
>TRBV5-5|TRBJ2-1
ASSRTSGSLNEQF
>TRBV28|TRBJ2-3
ASSFGGFHSTDTQY
>TRBV5-1|TRBJ2-6
ASSFYSGANVLT
>TRBV5-1|TRBJ1-3
ASSLEWGGTTIY
>TRBV6-6|TRBJ1-1
ASSQRQIEAF
>TRBV27|TRBJ1-2
ASSLLGAHNYGYT
>TRBV28|TRBJ1-4
ASSPLGQGGNDEKLF
>TRBV4-1|TRBJ2-1
ASSAGQHPSDEQF